This passage covers 30 T cell receptor beta chains from one sample sequenced in a study of T cells in Graves' hyperthyroidism and ophthalmopathy. RNA transcripts served as the template for amplifying TCR beta CDR3 regions. HTBI primers were the set used in a first-round RT-PCR of the TCR CDR3. TCRdb reprocessed the multiplex PCR reads with MiXCR, giving one entry per CDR3 protein. In the table there are about 300,000 distinct CDR3 sequences, roughly 13% of which are singletons. The material sequenced was blood. The receptors stem from a middle-aged woman with Graves' hyperthyroidism.

This clonotype appeared many times. J is TRBJ2-7 and V is TRBV13; D is undetermined. V was shortened by 1 base and J by 7 bases, with 8 bases between the two germline ends. From germline, CDR1 is PRHDT and CDR2 FYEKMQ (reference sequence). The CDR3 runs to 12 residues. The CDR3 sequence: CASSLEVEEQYF. The CDR3 nucleotides read TGTGCCAGCAGCTTAGAGGTTGAGGAGCAGTACTTC.

This clonotype was detected ten times or more. The rearrangement joins TRBV20-1 to TRBJ2-7, with 7 nucleotides matching TRBD1. Looked up from germline, CDR1 is DFQATT and CDR2 is SNEGSKA (reference sequence). After removal of 3 bases from V and 3 bases from J, the junction contained 5 bases not matched to a gene. This CDR3 comprises 13 residues. The CDR3 bases are TGCAGTGCTAGGGGGGACAGAGACTACGAGCAGTACTTC. Amino acid sequence: CSARGDRDYEQYF.

Many counts were recorded for this clonotype. The chain recombines TRBV20-1 with TRBJ2-2; maybe TRBD1 (5 bases). Germline V CDR1 and CDR2: DFQATT, SNEGSKA (reference sequence). This CDR3 region has 13 residues. Trimming cost V 3 bases and J 7 bases, with 12 bases left between them. For the CDR3, the DNA is TGCAGTGCTAGGCGCAGGGAAGGCGGGGAGCTGTTTTTT. Its translation: CSARRREGGELFF.

V is TRBV28 and J is TRBJ2-1, with TRBD2 matching over 13 bases. The CDR3 loop spans 17 amino acids. V trimming: 10 bases; J trimming: 1 base; junction bases outside the gene matches: 10. The germline V gene encodes CDR1 MDHEN and CDR2 SYDVKM. The CDR3 DNA follows: TGTGCCACCCTTACCCGACTAGCGGGAGGTTCCTACAATGAGCAGTTCTTC. Translating it yields CATLTRLAGGSYNEQFF.

This clonotype occurred a few times. The chain uses TRBV12-3 or TRBV12-4 and TRBJ2-2, with 7 bases fitting TRBD1. There are 15 residues in the CDR3. J gave up 4 bases and V 5 bases, and 7 bases lay outside the gene matches. The CDR3 nucleotides read TGTGCCAGCAGTACGTGGGACAGTCTCACCGGGGAGCTGTTTTTT. Protein: CASSTWDSLTGELFF.

This clonotype was recorded a few times. The chain links TRBV11-2 to TRBJ1-4; D remains ambiguous. The CDR3 is 17 residues long. Germline loops: CDR1 SGHAT, CDR2 FQNNGV. Trimming pared 2 bases from V and 12 bases from J, leaving 25 bases between. The CDR3 sequence: CASSLLRRLDNGRELFF. Written as DNA, the CDR3 is TGTGCCAGCAGCTTACTGAGGCGTTTGGATAATGGTCGGGAACTGTTTTTT.

The V gene is TRBV4-1, the J gene TRBJ1-6, with no clear D. Germline values: CDR1 MGHRA, CDR2 YSYEKL. Trimming removed 0 bases at V and 10 bases at J, with 16 bases between. The CDR3 totals 16 residues. CDR3 residues: CASSQEWAVGASPLHF. In nucleotides, the CDR3 is TGCGCCAGCAGCCAAGAATGGGCAGTCGGCGCCTCACCCCTCCACTTT.

The gene calls are TRBV18 and TRBJ1-2, with 9 bases that match TRBD1. V dropped 6 bases and J dropped 5; count of bases not matched to a gene: 10. Per the germline V gene, CDR1 is KGHSH and CDR2 is LQKENI. This CDR3 has 15 residues. This chain's CDR3 is CASSPRDRDGYGYTF. CDR3 coding DNA: TGTGCCAGCTCGCCCCGGGACAGGGACGGGTATGGCTACACCTTC.

This clonotype was counted ten times or more. This sequence joins TRBV20-1 and TRBJ1-1; no firm D call. The V gene lost 4 bases and the J gene lost 0 bases, with 9 bases spanning the gap. The CDR3 is 13 residues long. CDR1 DFQATT and CDR2 SNEGSKA come from the germline V gene (reference sequence). CDR3 region: CSATTAMNTEAFF. The CDR3 DNA reads as TGCAGTGCTACCACTGCTATGAACACTGAAGCTTTCTTT.

The rearrangement links TRBV15 to TRBJ2-5; 11 nucleotides match TRBD2. This CDR3 is 16 amino acids long. The germline V gene has CDR1 LNHNV and CDR2 YYDKDF (reference sequence). Trimming took 3 bases from V and 5 from J; bases not matched to a gene: 8. CDR3: CATSRTSGASGETQYF. CDR3 bases: TGTGCCACCAGCAGGACTAGCGGGGCCTCCGGGGAGACCCAGTACTTC.

This clonotype was detected many times. The chain is built from TRBV6-1 and TRBJ2-1; 7 positions match TRBD1. After removal of 7 bases from V and 3 bases from J, the junction contained 9 bases not matched to a gene. The CDR3 consists of 15 residues. The germline gives CDR1 MNHNS, CDR2 SASEGT. The CDR3 loop reads CASNSPGQLYNEQFF. The CDR3 DNA follows: TGTGCCAGCAACTCACCGGGACAGCTCTACAATGAGCAGTTCTTC.

The chain uses TRBV7-3 and TRBJ1-1; tentatively, D is TRBD1 (6 bases). The CDR3 covers 14 residues. The V gene lost 1 base and the J gene lost 11 bases, with 17 bases spanning the gap. The germline CDR1 and CDR2 sequences are SGHTA and FQGTGA. As DNA, the CDR3 is TGTGCCAGCAGCTTAAGCCCCCTAACAGGGAACGCTTTCTTT. Its protein product is CASSLSPLTGNAFF. Full variable domain (rest looked up from reference TRBV7-3 and TRBJ1-1): GAGVSQTPSNKVTEKGKYVELRCDPISGHTALYWYRQSLGQGPEFLIYFQGTGAADDSGLPNDRFFAVRPEGSVSTLKIQRTERGDSAVYLCASSLSPLTGNAFFGQGTRLTVV.

This clonotype was counted many times. CDR3 amino acids: CASSYSLAETYEQYF. The CDR3 region has the DNA TGTGCCAGCAGTTACTCACTAGCGGAGACCTACGAGCAGTACTTC. V usage is TRBV6-6 and J usage is TRBJ2-7, with TRBD2 matching over 8 bases. Germline trimming cut 0 bases from V and 2 bases from J; bases unmatched to any gene: 3. The CDR3 runs to 15 residues. Germline lookup yields CDR1 MNHNY and CDR2 SVGAGI (reference sequence).

This clonotype occurred many times. This sequence joins TRBV28 and TRBJ2-3, with TRBD2 matching over 7 bases. With 6 bases clipped from V and 3 bases from J, the junction kept 9 bases outside the gene matches. Germline assignment: CDR1 MDHEN and CDR2 SYDVKM. CDR3 length: 15 residues. CDR3 in amino acids: CASSPGGAGTDTQYF. CDR3 nucleotide sequence: TGTGCCAGCAGCCCCGGGGGAGCGGGAACAGATACGCAGTATTTT. Looking up the rest from reference TRBV28 and TRBJ2-3 gives the full variable domain: DVKVTQSSRYLVKRTGEKVFLECVQDMDHENMFWYRQDPGLGLRLIYFSYDVKMKEKGDIPEGYSVSREKKERFSLILESASTNQTSMYLCASSPGGAGTDTQYFGPGTRLTVL.

The table lists this clonotype with a few counts. The chain combines TRBV24-1 with TRBJ2-2, with a tentative D call TRBD2 (6 bases). Germline values: CDR1 KGHDR, CDR2 SFDVKD. The CDR3 spans 14 residues. V was trimmed by 8 bases and J by 0 bases, leaving 9 bases between them. The CDR3 reads CATMGTPNTGELFF. DNA for the CDR3: TGTGCCACCATGGGGACTCCGAACACCGGGGAGCTGTTTTTT.

This clonotype was seen many times. The chain uses TRBV7-9 and TRBJ1-2; the D gene is possibly TRBD1 (5 bases). V was clipped by 2 bases and J by 0 bases, with 19 bases between them. Germline CDR1 SEHNR, CDR2 FQNEAQ (reference sequence). The CDR3 spans 18 residues. The CDR3 DNA sequence: TGTGCCAGCAGCTTAAGAATCGCAGGGACGACGGCTAACTATGGCTACACCTTC. Amino acids: CASSLRIAGTTANYGYTF.

This clonotype was observed a few times. The chain is built from TRBV30 and TRBJ2-7; 14 bases match TRBD2. Germline V gene sequence: CDR1 GTSNPN, CDR2 SVGIG (reference sequence). The CDR3 extends over 15 amino acids. J gave up 6 bases and V 5 bases, and 9 bases lay outside the gene matches. CDR3 protein: CAWGRGLAGVFEQYF. CDR3 DNA sequence: TGTGCCTGGGGCCGGGGACTAGCGGGAGTCTTCGAGCAGTACTTC.

This clonotype was recorded many times. V and J are TRBV20-1 and TRBJ1-1, with D perhaps TRBD1 (6 bases). Germline V gene data show CDR1 as DFQATT and CDR2 as SNEGSKA (reference sequence). The V gene lost 7 bases and the J gene lost 5 bases, with 14 bases spanning the gap. The CDR3 sequence is 12 residues long. The CDR3 sequence is CSVQGMWTEAFF. DNA of the CDR3: TGCAGTGTCCAGGGGATGTGGACTGAAGCTTTCTTT.

This clonotype was detected ten times or more. This chain connects TRBV11-1 to TRBJ1-5; D is unclear. Germline V lookup: CDR1 SGHAT, CDR2 FQDESV (reference sequence). V was clipped by 2 bases and J by 3 bases, with 5 bases between them. The CDR3 covers 13 residues. CDR3: CASSLTDNQPQHF. CDR3 in DNA: TGTGCCAGCAGCTTAACAGACAATCAGCCCCAGCATTTT.

This clonotype was counted ten times or more. The chain carries TRBV7-9 and TRBJ2-1, with D tentatively TRBD2 (5 bases). The CDR3 runs 15 residues. The V and J ends lost 6 bases and 6 bases respectively, with 18 bases between them. The germline CDR1 and CDR2 sequences are SEHNR and FQNEAQ (reference sequence). The CDR3 loop reads CASSPAASRSNEQFF. CDR3 bases: TGTGCCAGCAGTCCTGCTGCTAGCAGGTCCAATGAGCAGTTCTTC.

This clonotype was picked up many times. This chain connects TRBV27 to TRBJ2-5; 8 nucleotides line up with TRBD1. There are 13 residues in the CDR3. V lost 2 bases to trimming and J lost 5 bases; unmatched junction nucleotides: 1. The germline V gene encodes CDR1 MNHEY and CDR2 SMNVEV (reference sequence). This chain's CDR3 is CASSLRTGETQYF. The CDR3 nucleotides read TGTGCCAGCAGTTTACGGACAGGGGAGACCCAGTACTTC.

This clonotype occurred a few times. V is TRBV13 and J is TRBJ2-4; tentatively, D is TRBD1 (6 bases). Per the germline V gene, CDR1 is PRHDT and CDR2 is FYEKMQ (reference sequence). The CDR3 covers 13 residues. With 5 bases removed from V and 8 bases from J, the gap between germline ends came to 13 bases. CDR3 in DNA: TGTGCCAGCAGCAACAACAGGGTCGACATTCAGTACTTC. It encodes CASSNNRVDIQYF.

In its sample, this clonotype was seen many times. V usage is TRBV20-1 and J usage is TRBJ1-2, with a weak D call TRBD1 (5 bases). The CDR3 is 16 residues long. V lost 0 bases, J lost 2 bases, and 16 bases lay in between. Germline lookup yields CDR1 DFQATT and CDR2 SNEGSKA (reference sequence). The CDR3 DNA follows: TGCAGTGCTAGAGATGGGCGCGCGGGACGCAACTATGGCTACACCTTC. Translating it yields CSARDGRAGRNYGYTF.

Ten or more counts support this clonotype. The gene calls are TRBV20-1 and TRBJ1-1; D gene uncertain. The germline V and J ends were trimmed by 0 bases and 10 bases, with 12 bases remaining between them. CDR3 length equals 12 residues. Germline V gene lookup returns CDR1 DFQATT and CDR2 SNEGSKA (reference sequence). In nucleotides, the CDR3 is TGCAGTGCTAGAGATTACGGAGGTGCAGCTTTCTTT. It yields the protein CSARDYGGAAFF.

The sample holds one count of this clonotype. A much larger clone sits a single nucleotide away, making a read error possible. This chain uses TRBV18 with TRBJ1-1; perhaps TRBD1 as D (5 bases). This CDR3 comprises 14 residues. Germline V gene lookup returns CDR1 KGHSH and CDR2 LQKENI. CDR3 coding DNA: TGTGCCAGCTCACCAGCGCGGGGGGGGACTGAAGCTTCCTTT. This translates into CASSPARGGTEASF. Complete variable domain (other parts from reference TRBV18 and TRBJ1-1): NAGVMQNPRHLVRRRGQEARLRCSPMKGHSHVYWYRQLPEEGLKFMVYLQKENIIDESGMPKERFSAEFPKEGPSILRIQQVVRGDSAAYFCASSPARGGTEASFGQGTRLTVV.

This clonotype was recorded at least ten times. The genes are TRBV19 and TRBJ2-1; no firm D call. Germline V gives CDR1 LNHDA, CDR2 SQIVND (reference sequence). V was shortened by 1 base and J by 4 bases, with 8 bases between the two germline ends. The CDR3 loop spans 14 amino acids. This CDR3 is CASSIGRQYNEQFF. The CDR3 bases are TGTGCCAGTAGTATAGGACGGCAATACAATGAGCAGTTCTTC.

This clonotype was seen at least ten times. The CDR3, as DNA: TGCAGCGGTAAACTAGCGGGAATAGAGACCCAGTACTTC. Translation gives CSGKLAGIETQYF. This chain links TRBV29-1 with TRBJ2-5; 10 bases map to TRBD2. Germline V CDR1 and CDR2: SQVTM, ANQGSEA. The ends lost 7 bases at V and 4 bases at J; junction bases unmatched: 6. This CDR3 has 13 amino acids.

On this clonotype itself: This CDR3 is missing its conserved last phenylalanine or tryptophan, likely due to a read error. The gene calls are TRBV12-5 and TRBJ1-6, with D possibly TRBD1 on 6 matching bases. This CDR3 is 15 amino acids long. Germline V gives CDR1 LGHNT, CDR2 FRNRAP. The V gene lost 6 bases and the J gene lost 6 bases, with 15 bases spanning the gap. The CDR3 loop reads CASGPTGLSNSPLHL. CDR3 coding DNA: TGTGCTAGTGGGCCAACAGGGTTGAGTAATTCACCCCTCCACCTT.

This clonotype appeared many times. The chain recombines TRBV15 with TRBJ2-3, with 12 nucleotides matching TRBD2. V dropped 3 bases and J dropped 6; count of bases not matched to a gene: 4. Germline CDR1 and CDR2: LNHNV and YYDKDF (reference sequence). This CDR3 has 15 residues. CDR3 in amino acids: CATSRASGRADTQYF. The CDR3 nucleotides read TGTGCCACCAGCAGGGCTAGCGGGAGGGCCGATACGCAGTATTTT.

This clonotype was recorded a few times. V and J are TRBV5-1 and TRBJ1-6; 8 positions match TRBD1. From germline, CDR1 is SGHRS and CDR2 YFSETQ. This CDR3 is 14 amino acids long. V lost 7 bases to trimming and J lost 8 bases; unmatched junction nucleotides: 8. The DNA of the CDR3 is TGCGCCAGCGAGACCGGGACAGGCTATTCACCCCTCCACTTT. Its translation is CASETGTGYSPLHF.